The entry that follows covers one T cell receptor beta chain sequence. Other nucleotide sequences in the sample specify the same CDR3. This sample is drawn from a study of cytomegalovirus exposure and HLA in healthy donors. The CDR3 totals 13 residues. The V gene's germline CDR1 is MDHEN and CDR2 SYDVKM. V lost 6 bases to trimming and J lost 0 bases, with 8 bases between them. The data were produced by immunoSEQ multiplex PCR, yet TCRdb's version contains in-frame clones alone and is incomplete. The sample comprises just under 75,000 clones, 85% to 95% of which are singletons, and 3.2% rests with the top ten.

This clonotype was obtained from a woman between 18 and 30 years old in good health and CMV-seropositive. This rearrangement joins TRBV28 to TRBJ1-1, with D tentatively TRBD1 (5 bases). Input material: PBMCs. CDR3 coding DNA: TGTGCCAGCAGCCAGGACATGAACACTGAAGCTTTCTTT. This gives the protein CASSQDMNTEAFF.